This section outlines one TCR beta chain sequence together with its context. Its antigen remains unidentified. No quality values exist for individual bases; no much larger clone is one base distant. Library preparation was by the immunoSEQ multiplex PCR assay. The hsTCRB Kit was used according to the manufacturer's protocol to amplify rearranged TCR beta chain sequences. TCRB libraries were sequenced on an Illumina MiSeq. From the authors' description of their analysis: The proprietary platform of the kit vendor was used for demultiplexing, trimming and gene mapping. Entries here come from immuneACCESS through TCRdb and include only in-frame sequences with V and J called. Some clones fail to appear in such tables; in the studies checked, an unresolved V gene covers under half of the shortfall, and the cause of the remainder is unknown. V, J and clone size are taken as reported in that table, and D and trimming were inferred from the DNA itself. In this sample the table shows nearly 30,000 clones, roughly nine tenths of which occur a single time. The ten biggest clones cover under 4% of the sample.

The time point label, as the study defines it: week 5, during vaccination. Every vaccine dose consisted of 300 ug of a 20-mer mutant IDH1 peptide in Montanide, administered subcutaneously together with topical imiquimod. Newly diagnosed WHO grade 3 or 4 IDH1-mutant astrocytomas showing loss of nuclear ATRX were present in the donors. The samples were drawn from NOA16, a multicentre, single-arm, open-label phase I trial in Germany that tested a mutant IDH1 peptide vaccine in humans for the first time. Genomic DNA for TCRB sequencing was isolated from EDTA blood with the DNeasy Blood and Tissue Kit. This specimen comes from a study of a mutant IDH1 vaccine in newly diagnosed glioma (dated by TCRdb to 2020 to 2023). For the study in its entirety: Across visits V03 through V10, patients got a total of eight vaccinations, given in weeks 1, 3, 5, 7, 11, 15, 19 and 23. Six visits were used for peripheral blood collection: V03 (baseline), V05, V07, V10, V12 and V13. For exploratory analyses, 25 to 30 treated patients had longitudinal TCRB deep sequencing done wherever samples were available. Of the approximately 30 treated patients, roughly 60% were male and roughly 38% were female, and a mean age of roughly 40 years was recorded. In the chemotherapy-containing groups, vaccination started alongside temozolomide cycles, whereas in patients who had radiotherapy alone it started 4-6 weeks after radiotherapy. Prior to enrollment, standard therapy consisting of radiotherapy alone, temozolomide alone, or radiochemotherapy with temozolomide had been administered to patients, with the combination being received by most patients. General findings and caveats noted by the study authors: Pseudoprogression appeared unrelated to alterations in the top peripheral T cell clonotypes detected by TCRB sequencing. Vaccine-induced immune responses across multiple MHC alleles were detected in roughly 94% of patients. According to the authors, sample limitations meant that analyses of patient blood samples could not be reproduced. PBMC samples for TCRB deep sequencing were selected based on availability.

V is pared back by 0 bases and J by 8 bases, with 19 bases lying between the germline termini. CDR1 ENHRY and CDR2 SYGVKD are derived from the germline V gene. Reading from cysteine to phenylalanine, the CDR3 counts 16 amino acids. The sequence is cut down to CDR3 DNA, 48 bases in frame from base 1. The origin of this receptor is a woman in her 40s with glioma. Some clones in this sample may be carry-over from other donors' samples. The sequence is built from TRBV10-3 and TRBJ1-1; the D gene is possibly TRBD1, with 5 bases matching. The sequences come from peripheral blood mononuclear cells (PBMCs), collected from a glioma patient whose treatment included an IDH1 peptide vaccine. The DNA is TGTGCCATCAGTGAGTCGAGCGGGCAGGGTGGGTTGGAAGCTTTCTTT. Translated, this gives CAISESSGQGGLEAFF.